This T cell receptor beta chain was identified during a study of tissue T cells after allogeneic stem cell transplantation. Findings and limits, study-wide: Limitations included a small, clinically heterogeneous cohort and limited sampling depth.

CDR1 and CDR2 (germline): DFQATT, SNEGSKA (reference sequence). The V end was cut by 1 base, the J end by 3 bases, with 4 bases between. The CDR3 has 11 amino acids. CDR3 sequences, V/J genes, frequencies and template counts came from survey-depth TCRbeta sequencing. TCRdb keeps only in-frame clones here, not all; method: immunoSEQ multiplex PCR. The sample yields tens of thousands of clones, around 86% seen once. Notes on this clone: The antigen is not known.

This receptor was taken from a woman aged 18-49 years who later had graft-versus-host disease after an allogeneic stem cell transplant. This rearrangement joins TRBV20-1 to TRBJ2-7, with D hard to call. Specimen: blood, collected before transplantation. The CDR3 is CSARGDYEQYF. As DNA, the CDR3 is TGCAGTGCTAGAGGAGACTACGAGCAGTACTTC.